Reported below is one T cell receptor beta chain. V was trimmed by 2 bases and J by 2 bases, leaving 13 bases between them. This CDR3 has 15 residues. Looked up from germline, CDR1 is MNHEY and CDR2 is SVGAGI. Authors' analysis steps: Amplifying reference gene primers gave estimates of nucleated cell counts. Libraries were prepared by immunoSEQ multiplex PCR; TCRdb keeps only in-frame clonotypes and omits some of them. That table is the source of V, J and clone size, and D and trimming were worked out from the DNA. The sample holds around 100,000 clones, around 90% seen once. These data come from a study of blood T cell repertoires in COVID-19. Across the study: COVID-19 samples from acute and convalescent phases originated in the United States, Italy and Spain. The analysed material was cDNA or gDNA that came from T cells, B-cell-depleted T cells, or PBMCs.

The sequence derives from a woman aged 45 to 65 with acute or convalescent COVID-19. The chain uses TRBV6-5 and TRBJ2-7, with a possible D match to TRBD2 (6 bases). Sequenced material: peripheral blood. CDR3: CASSYGGTSTYEQYF. CDR3 sequence (DNA): TGTGCCAGCAGTTACGGGGGGACTTCGACCTACGAGCAGTACTTC.